Reported below is one T cell receptor (beta chain). Its antigen remains undetermined. Base qualities are not at hand, and no much larger clone is one base apart. V loses 0 bases, J loses 3 bases, and the germline ends lie 20 bases apart. For CDR1 and CDR2, the germline V gene lists MGHRA and YSYEKL. The CDR3, cysteine through phenylalanine, is 18 amino acids long. This entry keeps only the CDR3 DNA: 54 bases, framed from base 1. The sample originates from a study of CD8 T cells in ankylosing spondylitis (dated by TCRdb to the late 2010s). Background for the entire study: The study profiled T cell receptor beta repertoires in healthy donors and ankylosing spondylitis patients to find disease-linked TCR variants. Samples of peripheral blood were taken, and for ankylosing spondylitis patients, synovial fluid was collected as well. The whole study cohort included 108 healthy donors and about two dozen ankylosing spondylitis patients. The paper as a whole reports these results and caveats: Some motif variants were previously reported in synovial fluid and blood of reactive arthritis patients, suggesting common disease-initiation mechanisms. Blood from ankylosing spondylitis patients appeared to be characterized by a TCR beta motif made up of several highly homologous amino acid variants. The disease-linked clones showed a CD8+ phenotype and occurred at relatively low frequencies in peripheral blood. Significant enrichment of the disease-linked clones was reported in matched synovial fluid samples from ankylosing spondylitis patients.

The data were produced on an Illumina HiSeq 2500. Quantitative 5'-RACE with molecular barcodes was the method used to prepare the TCR beta libraries. On the study's bioinformatics: A new computational method, built on a probabilistic model of VDJ rearrangement, was used to identify disease-linked TCR variants. The public reads were reprocessed in TCRdb via fastp at Q25 and MiXCR, keeping in-frame beta chains. Entries are consolidated by CDR3 protein sequence, retaining the most common genes and DNA. TCRdb's processing, not the authors', yielded these V and J calls. The sample data list about 360,000 distinct CDR3 sequences, and 20% of these were observed just once. The top ten constitute less than 15% of the sample.

This clonotype was sampled from a male donor with ankylosing spondylitis or in good health (not recorded which). The material sequenced was blood, either unsorted or a sorted T cell fraction (not recorded which). This sequence uses TRBV4-1 and TRBJ2-5; 5 matching bases give a weak D call of TRBD2. The CDR3 reads CASSQDSPPSSREETQYF. The nucleotides are TGCGCCAGCAGCCAAGATTCGCCCCCCTCCTCGCGGGAAGAGACCCAGTACTTC.